This T cell receptor beta chain originates from a study of T-cell memory formation after mild COVID-19. Study background: Each donor largely had its own TCR clusters. The study, taken as a whole, reports: Clones that contracted clustered mainly in CM and EM if CD4+ and in EMRA if CD8+.

This clonotype was detected a few times. The antigen remains unidentified. The CDR3 is 15 amino acids. The V gene's germline CDR1 is KGHSH and CDR2 LQKENI. V trimming: 3 bases; J trimming: 2 bases; junction bases outside the gene matches: 5. TCRdb analysed the 5' RACE reads with MiXCR anew, one entry per CDR3 protein. The table records 220,000 or so distinct CDR3 sequences, over 9.5% of them present only once. This TCR was sampled from a man aged 18 to 30 who had mild COVID-19 (a few samples of this study predate the infection). Cell type and time point are not known. Material: PBMCs or a T cell subset sorted from them (not recorded which). The chain recombines TRBV18 with TRBJ1-2; TRBD1 matches 8 bases. CDR3: CASSPGTGGNYGYTF. DNA of the CDR3: TGTGCCAGCTCACCCGGGACAGGTGGAAACTATGGCTACACCTTC.